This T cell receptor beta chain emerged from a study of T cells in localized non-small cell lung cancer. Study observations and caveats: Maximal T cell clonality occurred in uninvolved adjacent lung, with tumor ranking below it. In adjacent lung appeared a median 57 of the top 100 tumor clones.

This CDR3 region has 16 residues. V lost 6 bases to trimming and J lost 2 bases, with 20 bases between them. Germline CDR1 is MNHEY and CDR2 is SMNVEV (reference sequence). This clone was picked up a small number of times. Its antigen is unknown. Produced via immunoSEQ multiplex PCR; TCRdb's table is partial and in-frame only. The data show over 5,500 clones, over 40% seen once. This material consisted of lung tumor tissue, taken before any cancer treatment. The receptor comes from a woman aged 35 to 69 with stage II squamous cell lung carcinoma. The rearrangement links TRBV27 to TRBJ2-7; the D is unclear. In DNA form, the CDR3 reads TGTGCCAGCAGGGCCTTATTGGTTGGGCAGACCTACGAGCAGTACTTC. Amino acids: CASRALLVGQTYEQYF.